This passage covers 4 T cell receptor beta chains from one sample sequenced in a study of metastatic and nonmetastatic thyroid tumors. MiXCR reprocessed the PCR reads for TCRdb. The data hold 25,000 to 35,000 clones, with approximately 15% observed a single time. The entire patient cohort was treatment-naive prior to thyroid surgery. Material for sequencing was blood. The receptors were gathered from a female donor with papillary thyroid cancer or a benign thyroid nodule (not recorded which). Some clones in this sample may be carry-over from other donors' samples.

With regard to this clone: The junction shows a germline mismatch at one end, possibly a read error. The V gene is TRBV7-2, the J gene TRBJ1-1, with D possibly TRBD1 on 6 matching bases. CDR3 length: 14 amino acids. Looked up from germline, CDR1 is SGHTA and CDR2 is FQGNSA. The CDR3 bases are TGTGCCAGCAGCTTAGATACAGGGACCACTGAAGATTTCTTT. Protein sequence: CASSLDTGTTEDFF.

In its sample, this clone was seen many times. V and J are TRBV19 and TRBJ2-3, with TRBD1 matching 8 bases. The CDR3 sequence is 16 residues long. CDR1 LNHDA and CDR2 SQIVND come from the germline V gene (reference sequence). The junction had 9 bases not matched to a gene; V was cut back by 3 bases and J by 4 bases. The CDR3 nucleotides are TGTGCCAGTAGTATCACGACAGGGGAACAGGCAGATACGCAGTATTTT. Amino acids: CASSITTGEQADTQYF.

At least ten counts were recorded for this clone. V is TRBV5-1 and J is TRBJ2-3; 16 positions agree with TRBD2. Unmatched junction bases numbered 13, after V lost 5 bases and J lost 4 bases. The germline V gene has CDR1 SGHRS and CDR2 YFSETQ. The CDR3 is 19 residues long. Here the CDR3 DNA reads TGCGCCAGCAGATCCCGGGGACTAGCGGGGGGGCTTCAGGCAGATACGCAGTATTTT. Protein product: CASRSRGLAGGLQADTQYF.

This clone has a count of ten or more. This sequence joins TRBV5-1 and TRBJ2-5; TRBD1 matches 8 bases. Trimming took 2 bases from V and 3 from J; bases not matched to a gene: 0. Germline V gene data show CDR1 as SGHRS and CDR2 as YFSETQ. The CDR3 spans 13 residues. CDR3 sequence (DNA): TGCGCCAGCAGCTTACAGGGGGAAGAGACCCAGTACTTC. It is translated as CASSLQGEETQYF.